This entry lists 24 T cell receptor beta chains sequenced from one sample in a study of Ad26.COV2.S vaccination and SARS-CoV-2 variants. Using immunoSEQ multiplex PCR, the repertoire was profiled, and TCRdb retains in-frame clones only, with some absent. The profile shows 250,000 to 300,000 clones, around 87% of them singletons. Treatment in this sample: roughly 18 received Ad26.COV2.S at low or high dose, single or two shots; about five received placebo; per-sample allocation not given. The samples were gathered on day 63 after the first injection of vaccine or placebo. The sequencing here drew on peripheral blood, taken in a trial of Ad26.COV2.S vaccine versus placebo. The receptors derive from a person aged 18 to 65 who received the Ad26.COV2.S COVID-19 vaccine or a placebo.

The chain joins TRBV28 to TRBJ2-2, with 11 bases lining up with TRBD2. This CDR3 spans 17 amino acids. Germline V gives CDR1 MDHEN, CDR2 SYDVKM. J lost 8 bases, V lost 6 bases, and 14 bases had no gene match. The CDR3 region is CASRTNSGTSGRGELFF. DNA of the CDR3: TGTGCCAGCAGGACAAACAGCGGGACTAGCGGCCGGGGGGAGCTGTTTTTT.

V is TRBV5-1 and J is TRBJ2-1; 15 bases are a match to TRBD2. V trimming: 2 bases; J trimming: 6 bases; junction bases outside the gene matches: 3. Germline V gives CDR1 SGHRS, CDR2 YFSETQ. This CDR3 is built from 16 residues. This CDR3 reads CASSFSGLAGGNEQFF. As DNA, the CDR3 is TGCGCCAGCAGCTTCTCGGGACTAGCGGGGGGCAATGAGCAGTTCTTC.

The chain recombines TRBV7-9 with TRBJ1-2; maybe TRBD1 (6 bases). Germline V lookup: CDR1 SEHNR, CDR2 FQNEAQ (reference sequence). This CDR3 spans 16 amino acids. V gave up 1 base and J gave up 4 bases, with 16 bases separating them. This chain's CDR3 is CASSLGAGAEGYGYTF. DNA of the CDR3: TGTGCCAGCAGCTTAGGGGCAGGGGCCGAGGGCTATGGCTACACCTTC.

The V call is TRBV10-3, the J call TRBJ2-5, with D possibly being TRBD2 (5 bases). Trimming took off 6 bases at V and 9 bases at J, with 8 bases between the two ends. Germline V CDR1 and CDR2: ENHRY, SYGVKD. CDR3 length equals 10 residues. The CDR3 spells CAIRGSAQYF. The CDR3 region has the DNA TGTGCCATCAGGGGGAGTGCCCAGTACTTC.

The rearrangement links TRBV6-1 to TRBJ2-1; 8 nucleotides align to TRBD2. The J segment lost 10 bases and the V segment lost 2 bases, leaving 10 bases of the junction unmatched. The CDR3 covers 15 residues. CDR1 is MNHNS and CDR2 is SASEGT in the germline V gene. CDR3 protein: CASSEQVAGYGEQFF. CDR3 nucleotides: TGTGCCAGCAGTGAACAAGTAGCGGGATATGGCGAGCAGTTCTTC.

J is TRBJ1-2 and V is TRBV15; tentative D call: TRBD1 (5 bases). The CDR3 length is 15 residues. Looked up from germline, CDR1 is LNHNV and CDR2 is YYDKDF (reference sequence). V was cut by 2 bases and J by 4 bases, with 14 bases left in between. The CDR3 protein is CATSRSGQGVYGYTF. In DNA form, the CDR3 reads TGTGCCACCAGCAGAAGTGGGCAGGGAGTCTATGGCTACACCTTC.

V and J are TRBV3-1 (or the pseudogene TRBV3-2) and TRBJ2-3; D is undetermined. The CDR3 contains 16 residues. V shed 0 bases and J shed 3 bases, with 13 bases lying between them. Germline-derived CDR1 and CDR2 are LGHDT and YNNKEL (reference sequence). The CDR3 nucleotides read TGTGCCAGCAGCCAAGATAGGGCTTGGGAAACAGATACGCAGTATTTT. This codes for CASSQDRAWETDTQYF.

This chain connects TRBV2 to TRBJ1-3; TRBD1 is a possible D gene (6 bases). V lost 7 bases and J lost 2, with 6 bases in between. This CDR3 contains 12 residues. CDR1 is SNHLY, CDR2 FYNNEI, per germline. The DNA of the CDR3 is TGTGCCAGCACAGGGGCTGGAAACACCATATATTTT. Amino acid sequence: CASTGAGNTIYF.

For the CDR3, the DNA is TGTGCCAGCAGCTCCGAGCGGGGGCCATACAATGAGCAGTTCTTC. It specifies CASSSERGPYNEQFF. V is TRBV7-2 and J is TRBJ2-1, with TRBD2 matching 8 bases. V trimming: 4 bases; J trimming: 4 bases; junction bases outside the gene matches: 6. The length of the CDR3 is 15 residues. Germline V gene lookup returns CDR1 SGHTA and CDR2 FQGNSA.

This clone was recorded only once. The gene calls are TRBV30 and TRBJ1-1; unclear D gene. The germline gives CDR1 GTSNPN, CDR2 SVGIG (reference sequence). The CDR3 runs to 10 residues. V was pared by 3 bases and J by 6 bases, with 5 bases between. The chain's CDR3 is CAWSGSEAFF. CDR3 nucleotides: TGTGCCTGGAGCGGCTCTGAAGCTTTCTTT. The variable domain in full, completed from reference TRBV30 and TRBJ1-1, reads SQTIHQWPATLVQPVGSPLSLECTVEGTSNPNLYWYRQAAGRGLQLLFYSVGIGQISSEVPQNLSASRPQDRQFILSSKKLLLSDSGFYLCAWSGSEAFFGQGTRLTVV.

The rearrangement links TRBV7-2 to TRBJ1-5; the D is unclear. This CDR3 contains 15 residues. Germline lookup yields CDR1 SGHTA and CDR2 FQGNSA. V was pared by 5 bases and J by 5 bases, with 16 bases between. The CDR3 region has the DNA TGTGCCAGCAGCCCGGCGTGGCCCCCCGATCAGCCCCAGCATTTT. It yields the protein CASSPAWPPDQPQHF.

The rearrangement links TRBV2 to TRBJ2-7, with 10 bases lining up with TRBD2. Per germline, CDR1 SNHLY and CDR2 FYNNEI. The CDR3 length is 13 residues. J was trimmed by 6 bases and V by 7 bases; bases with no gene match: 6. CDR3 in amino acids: CASNPSGRSEQYF. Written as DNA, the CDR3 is TGTGCCAGCAACCCTAGCGGGAGAAGCGAGCAGTACTTC. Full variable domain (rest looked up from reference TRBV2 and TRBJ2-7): EPEVTQTPSHQVTQMGQEVILRCVPISNHLYFYWYRQILGQKVEFLVSFYNNEISEKSEIFDDQFSVERPDGSNFTLKIRSTKLEDSAMYFCASNPSGRSEQYFGPGTRLTVT.

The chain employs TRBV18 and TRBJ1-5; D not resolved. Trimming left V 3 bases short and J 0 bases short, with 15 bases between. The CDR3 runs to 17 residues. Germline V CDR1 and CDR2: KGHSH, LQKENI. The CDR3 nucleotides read TGTGCCAGCTCACCGGTACCCGGGCGGAATAGCAATCAGCCCCAGCATTTT. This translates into CASSPVPGRNSNQPQHF.

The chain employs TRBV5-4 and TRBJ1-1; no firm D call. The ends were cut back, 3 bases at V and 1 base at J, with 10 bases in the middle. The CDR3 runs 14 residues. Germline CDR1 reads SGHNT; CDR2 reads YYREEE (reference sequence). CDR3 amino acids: CASSSYTENTEAFF. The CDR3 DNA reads TGTGCCAGCAGCTCCTACACAGAGAACACTGAAGCTTTCTTT.

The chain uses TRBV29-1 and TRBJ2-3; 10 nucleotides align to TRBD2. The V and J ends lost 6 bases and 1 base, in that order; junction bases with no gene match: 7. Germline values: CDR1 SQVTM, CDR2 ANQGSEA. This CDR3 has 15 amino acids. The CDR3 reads CSVGPGTSGTDTQYF. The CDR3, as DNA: TGCAGCGTCGGGCCAGGGACTAGCGGCACAGATACGCAGTATTTT.

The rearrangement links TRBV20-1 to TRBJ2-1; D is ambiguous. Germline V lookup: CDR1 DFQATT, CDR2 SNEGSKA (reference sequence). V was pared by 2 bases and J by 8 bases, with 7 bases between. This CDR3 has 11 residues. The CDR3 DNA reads TGCAGTGCTAGACCTATGGATGAGCAGTTCTTC. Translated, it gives CSARPMDEQFF.

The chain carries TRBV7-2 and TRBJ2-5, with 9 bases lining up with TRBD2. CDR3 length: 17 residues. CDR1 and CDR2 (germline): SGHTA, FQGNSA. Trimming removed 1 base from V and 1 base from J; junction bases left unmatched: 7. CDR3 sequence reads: CASSLGRAGGPQETQYF. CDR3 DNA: TGTGCCAGCAGCTTAGGACGGGCGGGGGGGCCCCAAGAGACCCAGTACTTC.

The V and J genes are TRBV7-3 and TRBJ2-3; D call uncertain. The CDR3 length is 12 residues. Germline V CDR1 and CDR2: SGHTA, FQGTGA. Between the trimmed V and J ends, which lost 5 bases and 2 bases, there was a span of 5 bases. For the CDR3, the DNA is TGTGCCAGCAGCCCGAACACAGATACGCAGTATTTT. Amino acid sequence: CASSPNTDTQYF. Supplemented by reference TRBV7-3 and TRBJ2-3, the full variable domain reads GAGVSQTPSNKVTEKGKYVELRCDPISGHTALYWYRQSLGQGPEFLIYFQGTGAADDSGLPNDRFFAVRPEGSVSTLKIQRTERGDSAVYLCASSPNTDTQYFGPGTRLTVL.

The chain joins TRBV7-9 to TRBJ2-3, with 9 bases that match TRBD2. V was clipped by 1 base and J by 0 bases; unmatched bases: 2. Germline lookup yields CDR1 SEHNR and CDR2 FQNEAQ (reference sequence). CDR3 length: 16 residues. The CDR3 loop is CASSLGSGSSTDTQYF. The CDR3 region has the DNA TGTGCCAGCAGCTTAGGTAGCGGGAGTAGCACAGATACGCAGTATTTT.

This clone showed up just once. The CDR3 here is CASSLREAPETQYF. The DNA for the CDR3 is TGCGCCAGCAGCTTGAGGGAGGCTCCCGAGACCCAGTACTTC. This chain uses TRBV5-1 with TRBJ2-5; tentatively, D is TRBD2 (6 bases). CDR1 is SGHRS, CDR2 YFSETQ, per germline. Trimming took 1 base from V and 5 from J, leaving 12 bases between them. This CDR3 comprises 14 residues.

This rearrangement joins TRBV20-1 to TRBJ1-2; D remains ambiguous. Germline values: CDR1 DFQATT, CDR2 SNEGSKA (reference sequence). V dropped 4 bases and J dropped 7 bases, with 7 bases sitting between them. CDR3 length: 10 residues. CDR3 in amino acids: CSATTGGYTF. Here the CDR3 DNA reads TGCAGTGCTACGACCGGTGGCTACACCTTC.

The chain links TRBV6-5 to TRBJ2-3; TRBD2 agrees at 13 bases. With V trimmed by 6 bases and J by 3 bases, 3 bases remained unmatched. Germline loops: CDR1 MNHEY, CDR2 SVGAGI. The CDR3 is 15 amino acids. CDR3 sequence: CASRTSGGFTDTQYF. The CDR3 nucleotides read TGTGCCAGCAGGACTAGCGGGGGGTTTACAGATACGCAGTATTTT.

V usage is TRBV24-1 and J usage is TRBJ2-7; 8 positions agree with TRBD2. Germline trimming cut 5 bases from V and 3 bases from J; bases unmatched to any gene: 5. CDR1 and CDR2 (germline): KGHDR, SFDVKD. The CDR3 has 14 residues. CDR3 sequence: CATSVGTRYYEQYF. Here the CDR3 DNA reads TGTGCCACCAGTGTCGGGACTAGGTACTACGAGCAGTACTTC.

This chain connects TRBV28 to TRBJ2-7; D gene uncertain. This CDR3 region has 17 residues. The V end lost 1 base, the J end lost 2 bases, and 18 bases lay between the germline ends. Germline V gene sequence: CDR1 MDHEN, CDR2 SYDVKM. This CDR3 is CASSLYRSGSWAYEQYF. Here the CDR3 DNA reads TGTGCCAGCAGTTTATATCGCTCCGGCTCTTGGGCCTACGAGCAGTACTTC. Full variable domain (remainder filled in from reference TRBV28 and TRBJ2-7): DVKVTQSSRYLVKRTGEKVFLECVQDMDHENMFWYRQDPGLGLRLIYFSYDVKMKEKGDIPEGYSVSREKKERFSLILESASTNQTSMYLCASSLYRSGSWAYEQYFGPGTRLTVT.